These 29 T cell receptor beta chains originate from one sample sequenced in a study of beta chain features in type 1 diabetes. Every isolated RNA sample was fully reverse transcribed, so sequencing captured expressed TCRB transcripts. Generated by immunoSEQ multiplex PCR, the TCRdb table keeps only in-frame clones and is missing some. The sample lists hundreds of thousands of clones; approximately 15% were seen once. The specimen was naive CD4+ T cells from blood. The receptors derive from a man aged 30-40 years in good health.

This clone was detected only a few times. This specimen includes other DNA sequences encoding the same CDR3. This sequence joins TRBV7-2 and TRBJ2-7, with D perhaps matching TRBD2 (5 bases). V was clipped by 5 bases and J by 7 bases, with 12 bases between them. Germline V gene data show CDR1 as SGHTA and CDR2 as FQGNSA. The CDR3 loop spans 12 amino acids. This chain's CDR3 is CASSLRPGEQYV. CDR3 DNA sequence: TGTGCCAGCAGCCTACGTCCGGGGGAGCAGTACGTC.

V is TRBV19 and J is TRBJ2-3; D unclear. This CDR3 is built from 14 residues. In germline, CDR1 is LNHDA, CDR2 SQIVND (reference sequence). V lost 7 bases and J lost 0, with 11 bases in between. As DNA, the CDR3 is TGTGCCAGTACCCCTGTAACTAGCACAGATACGCAGTATTTT. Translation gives CASTPVTSTDTQYF.

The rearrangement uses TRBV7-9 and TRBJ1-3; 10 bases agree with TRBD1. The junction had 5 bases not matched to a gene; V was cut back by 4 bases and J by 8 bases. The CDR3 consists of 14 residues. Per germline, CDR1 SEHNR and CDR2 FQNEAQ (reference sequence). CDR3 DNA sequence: TGTGCCAGCAGCTCGGGGACAGGGGCAGACACCATATATTTT. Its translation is CASSSGTGADTIYF.

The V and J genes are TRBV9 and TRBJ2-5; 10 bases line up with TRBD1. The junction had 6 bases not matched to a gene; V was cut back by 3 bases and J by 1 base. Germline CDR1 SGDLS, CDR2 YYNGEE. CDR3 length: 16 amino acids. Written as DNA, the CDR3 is TGTGCCAGCAGCGAGGGACAGGGGCCCCCCCAAGAGACCCAGTACTTC. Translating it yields CASSEGQGPPQETQYF. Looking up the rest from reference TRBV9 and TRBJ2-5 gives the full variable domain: DSGVTQTPKHLITATGQRVTLRCSPRSGDLSVYWYQQSLDQGLQFLIQYYNGEERAKGNILERFSAQQFPDLHSELNLSSLELGDSALYFCASSEGQGPPQETQYFGPGTRLLVL.

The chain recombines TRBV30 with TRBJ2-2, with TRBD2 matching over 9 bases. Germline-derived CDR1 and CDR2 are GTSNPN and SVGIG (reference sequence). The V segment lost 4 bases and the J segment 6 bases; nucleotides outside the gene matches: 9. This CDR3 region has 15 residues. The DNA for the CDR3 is TGTGCCTGGAACACCGAGCGGGAGGTGGCCGGGGAGCTGTTTTTT. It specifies CAWNTEREVAGELFF. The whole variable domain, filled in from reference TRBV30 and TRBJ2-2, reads SQTIHQWPATLVQPVGSPLSLECTVEGTSNPNLYWYRQAAGRGLQLLFYSVGIGQISSEVPQNLSASRPQDRQFILSSKKLLLSDSGFYLCAWNTEREVAGELFFGEGSRLTVL.

The CDR3 sequence is CASSLVFEKLFF. The CDR3, as DNA: TGTGCCAGCAGCTTAGTTTTCGAAAAACTGTTTTTT. The V call is TRBV7-8, the J call TRBJ1-4; D remains unclear. The CDR3 loop spans 12 amino acids. Germline CDR1 and CDR2: SGHVS and FQNEAQ. V was pared by 1 base and J by 8 bases, with 5 bases between. Full variable domain (remainder filled in from reference TRBV7-8 and TRBJ1-4): GAGVSQSPRYKVAKRGQDVALRCDPISGHVSLFWYQQALGQGPEFLTYFQNEAQLDKSGLPSDRFFAERPEGSVSTLKIQRTQQEDSAVYLCASSLVFEKLFFGSGTQLSVL.

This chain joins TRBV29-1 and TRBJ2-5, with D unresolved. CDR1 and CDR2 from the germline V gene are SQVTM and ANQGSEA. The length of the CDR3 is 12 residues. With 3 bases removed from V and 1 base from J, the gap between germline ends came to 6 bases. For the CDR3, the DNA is TGCAGCGTTGACTTTCCCCAAGAGACCCAGTACTTC. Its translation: CSVDFPQETQYF.

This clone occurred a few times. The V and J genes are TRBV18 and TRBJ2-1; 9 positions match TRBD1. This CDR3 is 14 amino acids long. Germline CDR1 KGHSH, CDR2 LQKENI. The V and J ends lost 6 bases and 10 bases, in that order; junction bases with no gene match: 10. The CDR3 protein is CASSPGTGIGEQFF. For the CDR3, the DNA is TGTGCCAGCTCCCCCGGGACAGGGATCGGGGAGCAGTTCTTC.

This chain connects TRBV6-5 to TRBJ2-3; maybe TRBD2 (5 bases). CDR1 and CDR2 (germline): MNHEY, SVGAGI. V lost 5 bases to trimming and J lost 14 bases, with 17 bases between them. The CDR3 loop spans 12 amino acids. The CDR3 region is CASSQARDSRYF. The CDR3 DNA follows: TGTGCCAGCAGTCAAGCCCGGGATAGTCGGTATTTT.

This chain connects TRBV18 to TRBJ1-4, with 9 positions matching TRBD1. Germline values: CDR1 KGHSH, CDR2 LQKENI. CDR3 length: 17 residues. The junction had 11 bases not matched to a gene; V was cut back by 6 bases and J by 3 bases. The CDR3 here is CASSSRDRALPNEKLFF. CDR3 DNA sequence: TGTGCCAGCTCGTCCCGGGACAGGGCCCTCCCTAATGAAAAACTGTTTTTT.

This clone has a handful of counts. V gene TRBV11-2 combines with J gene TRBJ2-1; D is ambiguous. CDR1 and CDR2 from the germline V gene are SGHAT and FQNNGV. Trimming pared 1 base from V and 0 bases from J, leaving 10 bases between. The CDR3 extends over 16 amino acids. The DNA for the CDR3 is TGTGCCAGCAGCTTAGCACCGAGGACCTCCTACAATGAGCAGTTCTTC. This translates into CASSLAPRTSYNEQFF.

Written as DNA, the CDR3 is TGTGCCAGCAGCCGGGACGCTAGCTCTGGAAACACCATATATTTT. Amino acids: CASSRDASSGNTIYF. This chain connects TRBV9 to TRBJ1-3, with D perhaps TRBD1 (5 bases). The V gene lost 4 bases and the J gene lost 0 bases, with 11 bases spanning the gap. Germline values: CDR1 SGDLS, CDR2 YYNGEE. The CDR3 is made up of 15 amino acids. The variable domain in full, completed from reference TRBV9 and TRBJ1-3, reads DSGVTQTPKHLITATGQRVTLRCSPRSGDLSVYWYQQSLDQGLQFLIQYYNGEERAKGNILERFSAQQFPDLHSELNLSSLELGDSALYFCASSRDASSGNTIYFGEGSWLTVV.

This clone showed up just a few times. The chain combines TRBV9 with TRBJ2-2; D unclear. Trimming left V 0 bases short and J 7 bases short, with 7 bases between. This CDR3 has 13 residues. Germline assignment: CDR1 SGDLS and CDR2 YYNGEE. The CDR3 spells CASSVDGVGELFF. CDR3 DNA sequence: TGTGCCAGCAGCGTAGATGGGGTCGGGGAGCTGTTTTTT.

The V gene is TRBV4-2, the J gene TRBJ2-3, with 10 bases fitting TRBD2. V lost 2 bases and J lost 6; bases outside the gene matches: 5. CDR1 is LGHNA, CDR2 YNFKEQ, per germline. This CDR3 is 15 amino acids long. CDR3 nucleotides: TGTGCCAGCAGCCAAAATAGCGGGGGGCTGGATACGCAGTATTTT. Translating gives CASSQNSGGLDTQYF.

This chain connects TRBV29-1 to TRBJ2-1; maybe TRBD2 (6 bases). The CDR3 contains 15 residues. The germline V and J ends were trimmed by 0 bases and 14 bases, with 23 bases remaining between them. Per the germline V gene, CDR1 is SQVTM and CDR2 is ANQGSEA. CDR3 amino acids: CSVEDPLASGRKEFF. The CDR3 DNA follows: TGCAGCGTTGAAGACCCCCTCGCGTCGGGGAGGAAGGAGTTCTTC.

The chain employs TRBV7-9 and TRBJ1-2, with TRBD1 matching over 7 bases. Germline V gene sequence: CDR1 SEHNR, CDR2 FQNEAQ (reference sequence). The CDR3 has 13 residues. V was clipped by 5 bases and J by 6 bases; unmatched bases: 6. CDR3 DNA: TGTGCCAGCAGCATGGACAGGACAAATGGCTACACCTTC. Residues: CASSMDRTNGYTF.

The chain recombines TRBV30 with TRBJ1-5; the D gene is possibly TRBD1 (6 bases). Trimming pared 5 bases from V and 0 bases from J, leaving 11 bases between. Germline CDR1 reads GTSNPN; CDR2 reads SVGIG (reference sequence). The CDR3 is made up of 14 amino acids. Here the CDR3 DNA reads TGTGCCTGGGGACAGATTAATAGCAATCAGCCCCAGCATTTT. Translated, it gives CAWGQINSNQPQHF.

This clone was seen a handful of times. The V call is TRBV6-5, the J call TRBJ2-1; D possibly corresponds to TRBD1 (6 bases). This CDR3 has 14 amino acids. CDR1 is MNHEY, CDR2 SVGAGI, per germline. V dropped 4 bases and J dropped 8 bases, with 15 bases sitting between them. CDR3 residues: CASSFYTGSHEQFF. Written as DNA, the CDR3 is TGTGCCAGCAGTTTCTACACAGGGAGCCATGAGCAGTTCTTC.

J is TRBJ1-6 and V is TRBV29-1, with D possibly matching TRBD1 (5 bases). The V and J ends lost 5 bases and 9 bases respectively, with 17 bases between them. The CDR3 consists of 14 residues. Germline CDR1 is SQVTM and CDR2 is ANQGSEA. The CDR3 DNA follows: TGCAGCGTTTCCGGCCAAGGGGCGGGTTCACCCCTCCACTTT. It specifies CSVSGQGAGSPLHF.

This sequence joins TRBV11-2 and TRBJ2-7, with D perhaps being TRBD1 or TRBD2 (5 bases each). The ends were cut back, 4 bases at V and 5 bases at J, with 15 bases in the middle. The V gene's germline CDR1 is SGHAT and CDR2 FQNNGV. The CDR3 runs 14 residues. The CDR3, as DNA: TGTGCCAGCAGCTCGCTCCGGGACGCACACGAGCAGTACTTC. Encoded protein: CASSSLRDAHEQYF. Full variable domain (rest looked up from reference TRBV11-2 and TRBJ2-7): EAGVAQSPRYKIIEKRQSVAFWCNPISGHATLYWYQQILGQGPKLLIQFQNNGVVDDSQLPKDRFSAERLKGVDSTLKIQPAKLEDSAVYLCASSSLRDAHEQYFGPGTRLTVT.

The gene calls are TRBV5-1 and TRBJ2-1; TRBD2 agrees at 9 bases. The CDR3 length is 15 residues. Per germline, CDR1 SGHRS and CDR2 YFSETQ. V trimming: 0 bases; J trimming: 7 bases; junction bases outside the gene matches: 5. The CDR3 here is CASSLVAGGPNEQFF. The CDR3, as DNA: TGCGCCAGCAGCTTGGTTGCGGGAGGGCCGAATGAGCAGTTCTTC.

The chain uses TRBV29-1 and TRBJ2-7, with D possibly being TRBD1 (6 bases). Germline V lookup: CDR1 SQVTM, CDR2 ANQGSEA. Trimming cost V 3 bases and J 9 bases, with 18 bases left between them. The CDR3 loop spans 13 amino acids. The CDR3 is CSVEGHRIPGQYF. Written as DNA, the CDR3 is TGCAGCGTTGAGGGACATCGAATACCGGGGCAGTACTTC.

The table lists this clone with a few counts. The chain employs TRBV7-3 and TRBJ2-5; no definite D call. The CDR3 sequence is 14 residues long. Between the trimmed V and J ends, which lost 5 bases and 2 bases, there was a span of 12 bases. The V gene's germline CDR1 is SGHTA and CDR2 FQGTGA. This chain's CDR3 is CASSPVGSQETQYF. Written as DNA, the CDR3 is TGTGCCAGCAGCCCAGTAGGGTCACAAGAGACCCAGTACTTC. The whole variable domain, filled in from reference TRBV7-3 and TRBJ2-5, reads GAGVSQTPSNKVTEKGKYVELRCDPISGHTALYWYRQSLGQGPEFLIYFQGTGAADDSGLPNDRFFAVRPEGSVSTLKIQRTERGDSAVYLCASSPVGSQETQYFGPGTRLLVL.

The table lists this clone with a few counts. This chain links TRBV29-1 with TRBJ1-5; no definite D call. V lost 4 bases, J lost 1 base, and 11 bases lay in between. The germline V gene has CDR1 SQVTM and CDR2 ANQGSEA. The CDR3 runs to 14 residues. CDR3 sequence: CSVAQGPSNQPQHF. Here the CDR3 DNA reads TGCAGCGTTGCGCAAGGGCCCAGCAATCAGCCCCAGCATTTT.

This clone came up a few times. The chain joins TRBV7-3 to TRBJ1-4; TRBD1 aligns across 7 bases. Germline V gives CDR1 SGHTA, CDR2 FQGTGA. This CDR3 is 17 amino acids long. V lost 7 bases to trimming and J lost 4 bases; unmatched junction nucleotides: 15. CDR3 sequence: CASIAPLGGTDNEKLFF. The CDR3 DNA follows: TGTGCCAGCATCGCCCCGCTGGGAGGGACAGATAATGAAAAACTGTTTTTT.

CDR3 region: CASSRSGGPFYGYTF. The CDR3 DNA follows: TGTGCCAGCAGCCGGAGTGGTGGGCCTTTCTATGGCTACACCTTC. V gene TRBV5-4 combines with J gene TRBJ1-2, with D unclear. CDR3 length: 15 residues. V lost 4 bases to trimming and J lost 4 bases, with 17 bases between them. Germline V lookup: CDR1 SGHNT, CDR2 YYREEE (reference sequence). Complete variable domain (other parts from reference TRBV5-4 and TRBJ1-2): ETGVTQSPTHLIKTRGQQVTLRCSSQSGHNTVSWYQQALGQGPQFIFQYYREEENGRGNFPPRFSGLQFPNYSSELNVNALELDDSALYLCASSRSGGPFYGYTFGSGTRLTVV.

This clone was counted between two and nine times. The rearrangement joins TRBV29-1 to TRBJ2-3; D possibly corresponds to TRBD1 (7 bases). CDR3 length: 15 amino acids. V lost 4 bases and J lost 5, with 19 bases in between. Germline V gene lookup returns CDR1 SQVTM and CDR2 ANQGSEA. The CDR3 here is CSVVPGQPAGDTQYF. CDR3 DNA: TGCAGCGTTGTGCCGGGACAGCCAGCGGGAGATACGCAGTATTTT.

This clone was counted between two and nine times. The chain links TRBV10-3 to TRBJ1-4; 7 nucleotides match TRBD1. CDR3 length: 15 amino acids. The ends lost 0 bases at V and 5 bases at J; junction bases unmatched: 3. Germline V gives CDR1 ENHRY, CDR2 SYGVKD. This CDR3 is CAISESPGGNEKLFF. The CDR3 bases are TGTGCCATCAGTGAGTCTCCAGGGGGAAATGAAAAACTGTTTTTT.

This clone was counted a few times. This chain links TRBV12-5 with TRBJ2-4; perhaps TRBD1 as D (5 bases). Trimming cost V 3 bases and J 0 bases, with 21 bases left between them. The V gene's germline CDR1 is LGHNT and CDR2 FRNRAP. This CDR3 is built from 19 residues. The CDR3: CASGLIIAGPSLAKNIQYF. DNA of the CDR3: TGTGCTAGTGGTTTAATTATTGCAGGGCCGTCCTTAGCCAAAAACATTCAGTACTTC.